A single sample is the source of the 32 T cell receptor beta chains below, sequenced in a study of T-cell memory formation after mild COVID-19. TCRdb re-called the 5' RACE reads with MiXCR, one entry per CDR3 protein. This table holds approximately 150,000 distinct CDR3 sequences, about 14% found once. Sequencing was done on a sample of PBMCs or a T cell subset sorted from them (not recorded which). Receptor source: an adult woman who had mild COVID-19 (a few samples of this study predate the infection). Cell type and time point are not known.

CDR3 amino acids: CASTDGQRHSGANVLTF. CDR3 DNA: TGTGCCAGCACCGACGGACAGCGACACTCTGGGGCCAACGTCCTGACTTTC. The chain carries TRBV3-1 and TRBJ2-6; D is perhaps TRBD1 (6 bases). This CDR3 has 17 amino acids. Trimming cost V 7 bases and J 0 bases, with 16 bases left between them. Per germline, CDR1 LGHDT and CDR2 YNNKEL (reference sequence).

The CDR3: CASSYRLLAGGNTDTQYF. Here the CDR3 DNA reads TGTGCCAGCAGCTACCGGCTACTAGCGGGAGGGAACACAGATACGCAGTATTTT. The chain joins TRBV7-2 to TRBJ2-3; TRBD2 agrees at 13 bases. The CDR3 totals 18 residues. Losses at the gene ends were 4 bases for V and 2 bases for J; bases not matched to a gene: 9. Germline CDR1 is SGHTA and CDR2 is FQGNSA.

The CDR3 spells CASSLRPRVLQVDEQFF. CDR3 DNA: TGTGCCAGTAGTCTCCGTCCGAGGGTACTCCAGGTCGATGAGCAGTTCTTC. V gene TRBV19 combines with J gene TRBJ2-1; possibly TRBD2 for D (5 bases). The CDR3 runs to 17 residues. V was cut by 5 bases and J by 8 bases, with 25 bases left in between. The germline V gene encodes CDR1 LNHDA and CDR2 SQIVND (reference sequence).

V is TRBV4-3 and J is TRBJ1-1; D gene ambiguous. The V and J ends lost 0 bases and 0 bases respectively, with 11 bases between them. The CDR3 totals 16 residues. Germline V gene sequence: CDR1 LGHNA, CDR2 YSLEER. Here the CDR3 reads CASSQDRVSMNTEAFF. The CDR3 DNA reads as TGCGCCAGCAGCCAAGATCGGGTCTCCATGAACACTGAAGCTTTCTTT.

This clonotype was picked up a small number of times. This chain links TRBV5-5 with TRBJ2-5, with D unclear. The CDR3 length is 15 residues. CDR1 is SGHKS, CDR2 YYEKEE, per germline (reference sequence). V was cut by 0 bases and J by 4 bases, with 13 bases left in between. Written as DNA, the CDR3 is TGTGCCAGCAGCTTGGCGGTCATCGCGAGAGAGACCCAGTACTTC. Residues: CASSLAVIARETQYF.

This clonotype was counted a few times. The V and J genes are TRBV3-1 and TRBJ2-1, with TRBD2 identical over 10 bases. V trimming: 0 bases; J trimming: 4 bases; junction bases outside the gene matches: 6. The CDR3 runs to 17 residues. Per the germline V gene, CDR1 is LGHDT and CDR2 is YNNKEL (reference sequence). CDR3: CASSQDPRTSGYNEQFF. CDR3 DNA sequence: TGTGCCAGCAGCCAAGATCCACGGACTAGCGGTTACAATGAGCAGTTCTTC.

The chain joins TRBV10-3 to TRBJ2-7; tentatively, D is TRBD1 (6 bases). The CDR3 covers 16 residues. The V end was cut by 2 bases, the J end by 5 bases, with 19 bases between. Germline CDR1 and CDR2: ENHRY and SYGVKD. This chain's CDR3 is CAISEISRGSRDEQYF. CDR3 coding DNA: TGTGCCATCAGTGAGATCTCCAGGGGATCGAGGGACGAGCAGTACTTC.

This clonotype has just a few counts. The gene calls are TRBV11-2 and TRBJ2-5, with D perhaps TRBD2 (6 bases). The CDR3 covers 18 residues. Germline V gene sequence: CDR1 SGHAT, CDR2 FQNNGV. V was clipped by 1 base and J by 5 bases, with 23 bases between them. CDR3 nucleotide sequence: TGTGCCAGCAGCTTAGGACTAGGGATAGGGACCCTCCGGGAGACCCAGTACTTC. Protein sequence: CASSLGLGIGTLRETQYF.

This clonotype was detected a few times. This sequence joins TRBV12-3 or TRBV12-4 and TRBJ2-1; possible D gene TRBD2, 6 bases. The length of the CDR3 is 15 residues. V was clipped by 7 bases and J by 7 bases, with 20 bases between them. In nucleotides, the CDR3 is TGTGCCAGCACCTGGGGGGACCCCGCGGGGAATGAGCAGTTCTTC. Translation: CASTWGDPAGNEQFF.

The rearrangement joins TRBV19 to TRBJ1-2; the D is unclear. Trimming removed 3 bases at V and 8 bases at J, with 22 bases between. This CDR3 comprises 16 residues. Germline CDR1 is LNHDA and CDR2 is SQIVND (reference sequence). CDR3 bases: TGTGCCAGTAGTATCCGTCAAGGATCCGATACGTCCGGCTACACCTTC. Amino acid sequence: CASSIRQGSDTSGYTF.

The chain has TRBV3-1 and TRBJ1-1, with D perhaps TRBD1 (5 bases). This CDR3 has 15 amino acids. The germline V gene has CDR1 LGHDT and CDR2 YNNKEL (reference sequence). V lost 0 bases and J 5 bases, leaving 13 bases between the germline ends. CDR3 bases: TGTGCCAGCAGCCAAGAGCCGAGGGGTTGGACTGAAGCTTTCTTT. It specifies CASSQEPRGWTEAFF.

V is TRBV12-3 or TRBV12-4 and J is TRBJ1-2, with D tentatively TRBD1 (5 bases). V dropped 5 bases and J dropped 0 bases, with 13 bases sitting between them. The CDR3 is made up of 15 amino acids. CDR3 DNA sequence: TGTGCCAGCAGTCAAACAGGTTCCCCTAACTATGGCTACACCTTC. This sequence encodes CASSQTGSPNYGYTF.

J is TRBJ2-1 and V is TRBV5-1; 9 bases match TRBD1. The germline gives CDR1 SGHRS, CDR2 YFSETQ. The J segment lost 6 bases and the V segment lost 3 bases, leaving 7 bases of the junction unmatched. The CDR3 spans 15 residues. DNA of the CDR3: TGCGCCAGCAGCTGGGGACAGGGAGGGGTCAATGAGCAGTTCTTC. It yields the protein CASSWGQGGVNEQFF.

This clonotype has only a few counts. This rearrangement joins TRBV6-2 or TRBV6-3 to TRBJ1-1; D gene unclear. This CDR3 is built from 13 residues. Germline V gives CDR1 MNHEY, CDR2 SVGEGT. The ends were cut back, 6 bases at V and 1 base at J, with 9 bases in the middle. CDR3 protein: CASRLRPNTEAFF. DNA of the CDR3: TGTGCCAGCAGGCTAAGGCCGAACACTGAAGCTTTCTTT.

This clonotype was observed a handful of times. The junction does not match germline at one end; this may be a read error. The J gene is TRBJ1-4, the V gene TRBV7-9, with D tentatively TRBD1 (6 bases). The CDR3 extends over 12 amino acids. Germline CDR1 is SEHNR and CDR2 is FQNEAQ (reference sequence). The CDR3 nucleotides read TGTGCCAGCAGCTTATCTAACGGACAGCGGGTTTTT. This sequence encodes CASSLSNGQRVF.

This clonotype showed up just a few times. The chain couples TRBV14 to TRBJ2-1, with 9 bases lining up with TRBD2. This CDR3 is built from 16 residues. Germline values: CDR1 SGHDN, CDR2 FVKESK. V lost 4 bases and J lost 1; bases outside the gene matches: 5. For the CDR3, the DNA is TGTGCCAGCAGCCTCAAGCGGGGGGTTTCCTACAATGAGCAGTTCTTC. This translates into CASSLKRGVSYNEQFF.

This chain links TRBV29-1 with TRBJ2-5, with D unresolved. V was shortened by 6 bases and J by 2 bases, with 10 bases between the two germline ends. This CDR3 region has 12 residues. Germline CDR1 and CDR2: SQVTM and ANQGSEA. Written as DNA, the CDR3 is TGCAGCGTAGAGTGTGTTCAAGAGACCCAGTACTTC. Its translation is CSVECVQETQYF.

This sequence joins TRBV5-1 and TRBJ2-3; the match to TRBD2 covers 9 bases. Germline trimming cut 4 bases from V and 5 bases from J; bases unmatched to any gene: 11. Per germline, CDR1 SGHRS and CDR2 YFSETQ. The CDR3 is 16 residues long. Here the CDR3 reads CASSAGGGGAGDTQYF. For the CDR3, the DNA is TGCGCCAGCAGCGCCGGAGGCGGGGGGGCTGGAGATACGCAGTATTTT.

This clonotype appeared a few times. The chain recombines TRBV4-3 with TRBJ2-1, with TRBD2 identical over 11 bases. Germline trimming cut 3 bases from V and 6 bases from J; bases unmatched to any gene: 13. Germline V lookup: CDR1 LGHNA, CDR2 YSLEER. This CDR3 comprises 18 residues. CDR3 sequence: CASSQARELAGVTNEQFF. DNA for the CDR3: TGCGCCAGCAGCCAGGCCCGAGAACTAGCGGGAGTAACCAATGAGCAGTTCTTC.

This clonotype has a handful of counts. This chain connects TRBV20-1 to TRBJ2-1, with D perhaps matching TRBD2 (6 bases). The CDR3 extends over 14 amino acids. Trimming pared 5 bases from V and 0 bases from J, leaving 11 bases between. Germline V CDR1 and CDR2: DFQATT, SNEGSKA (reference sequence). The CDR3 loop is CSAGGLNSYNEQFF. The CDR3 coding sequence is TGCAGTGCTGGGGGACTCAACTCCTACAATGAGCAGTTCTTC.

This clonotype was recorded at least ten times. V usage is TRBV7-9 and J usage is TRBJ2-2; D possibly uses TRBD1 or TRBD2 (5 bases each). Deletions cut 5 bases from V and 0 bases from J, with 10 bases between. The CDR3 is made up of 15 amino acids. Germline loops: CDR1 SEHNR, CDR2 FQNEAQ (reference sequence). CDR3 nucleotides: TGTGCCAGCAGCCCCGGGACGGCGAACACCGGGGAGCTGTTTTTT. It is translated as CASSPGTANTGELFF.

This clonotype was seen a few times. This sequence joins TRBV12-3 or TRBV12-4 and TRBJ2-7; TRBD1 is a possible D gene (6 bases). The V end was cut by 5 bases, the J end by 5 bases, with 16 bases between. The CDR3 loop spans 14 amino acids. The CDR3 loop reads CASSILQGLDEQYF. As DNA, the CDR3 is TGTGCCAGCAGTATATTACAGGGTCTCGACGAGCAGTACTTC.

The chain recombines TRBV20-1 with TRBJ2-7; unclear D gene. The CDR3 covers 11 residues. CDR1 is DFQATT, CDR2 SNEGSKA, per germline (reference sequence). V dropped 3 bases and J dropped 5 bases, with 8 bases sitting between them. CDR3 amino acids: CSARARNEQYF. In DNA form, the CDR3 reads TGCAGTGCTAGGGCCAGGAACGAGCAGTACTTC.

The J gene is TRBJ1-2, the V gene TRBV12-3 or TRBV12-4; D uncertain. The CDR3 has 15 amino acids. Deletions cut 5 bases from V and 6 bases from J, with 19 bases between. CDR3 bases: TGTGCCAGCAGTCCGGAGCAAATGCGGTCTGATGGCTACACCTTC. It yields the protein CASSPEQMRSDGYTF.

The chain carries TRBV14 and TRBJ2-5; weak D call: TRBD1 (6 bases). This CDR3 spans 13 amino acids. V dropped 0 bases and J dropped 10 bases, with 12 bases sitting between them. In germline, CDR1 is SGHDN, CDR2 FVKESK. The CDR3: CASSQDQGTSQYF. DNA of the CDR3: TGTGCCAGCAGCCAAGATCAGGGGACCAGCCAGTACTTC.

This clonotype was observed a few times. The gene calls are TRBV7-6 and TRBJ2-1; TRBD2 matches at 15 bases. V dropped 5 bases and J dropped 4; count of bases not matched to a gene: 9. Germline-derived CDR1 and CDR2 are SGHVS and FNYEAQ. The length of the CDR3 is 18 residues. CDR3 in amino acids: CASSPGLAGGRSYNEQFF. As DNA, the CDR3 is TGTGCCAGCAGCCCGGGACTAGCGGGAGGACGTAGTTACAATGAGCAGTTCTTC.

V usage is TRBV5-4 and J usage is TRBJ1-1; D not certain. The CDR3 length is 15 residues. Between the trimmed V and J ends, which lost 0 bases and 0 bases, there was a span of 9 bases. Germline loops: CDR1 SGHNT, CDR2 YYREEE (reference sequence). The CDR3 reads CASSLGAGMNTEAFF. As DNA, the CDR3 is TGTGCCAGCAGCTTGGGTGCTGGGATGAACACTGAAGCTTTCTTT. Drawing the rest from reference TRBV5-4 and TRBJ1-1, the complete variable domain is ETGVTQSPTHLIKTRGQQVTLRCSSQSGHNTVSWYQQALGQGPQFIFQYYREEENGRGNFPPRFSGLQFPNYSSELNVNALELDDSALYLCASSLGAGMNTEAFFGQGTRLTVV.

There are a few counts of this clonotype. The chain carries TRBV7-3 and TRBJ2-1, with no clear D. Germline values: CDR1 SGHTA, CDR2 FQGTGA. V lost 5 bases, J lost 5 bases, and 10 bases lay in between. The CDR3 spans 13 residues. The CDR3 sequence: CASSLLGNNEQFF. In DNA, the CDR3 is TGTGCCAGCAGCCTCCTAGGGAACAATGAGCAGTTCTTC.

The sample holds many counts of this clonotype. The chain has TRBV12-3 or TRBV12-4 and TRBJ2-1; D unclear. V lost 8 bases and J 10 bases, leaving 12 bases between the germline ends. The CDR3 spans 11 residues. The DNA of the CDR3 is TGTGCCAGCCAAACGGCGGAGGAGCAGTTCTTC. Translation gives CASQTAEEQFF.

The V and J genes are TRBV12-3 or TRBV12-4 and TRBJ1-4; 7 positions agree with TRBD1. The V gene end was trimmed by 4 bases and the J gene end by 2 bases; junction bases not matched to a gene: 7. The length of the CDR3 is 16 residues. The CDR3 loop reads CASSSGTEGTNEKLFF. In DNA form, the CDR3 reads TGTGCCAGCAGTTCCGGGACAGAGGGCACTAATGAAAAACTGTTTTTT.

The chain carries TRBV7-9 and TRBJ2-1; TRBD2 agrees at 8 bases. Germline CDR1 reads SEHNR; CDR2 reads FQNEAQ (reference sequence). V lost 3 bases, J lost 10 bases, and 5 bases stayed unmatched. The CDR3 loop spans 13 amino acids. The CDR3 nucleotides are TGTGCCAGCAGCTTGAGCGGGAGTCGAGAGCAGTTCTTC. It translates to CASSLSGSREQFF.

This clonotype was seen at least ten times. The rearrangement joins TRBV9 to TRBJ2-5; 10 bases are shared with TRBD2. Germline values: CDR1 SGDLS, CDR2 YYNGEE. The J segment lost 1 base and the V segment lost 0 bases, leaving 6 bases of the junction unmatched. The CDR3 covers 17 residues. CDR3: CASSVGTSGEFQETQYF. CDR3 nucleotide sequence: TGTGCCAGCAGCGTAGGAACTAGCGGGGAATTCCAAGAGACCCAGTACTTC.